One T cell receptor (beta chain) is described in this entry. The CDR3 is made up of 12 amino acids. V lost 0 bases to trimming and J lost 8 bases, with 4 bases between them. CDR1 and CDR2 (germline): SGHTA, FQGNSA. These data are taken from a study of blood T cell repertoires in COVID-19. TCRdb keeps only in-frame clones here, not all; method: immunoSEQ multiplex PCR. The data contain about 270,000 clones, approximately 90% of them singletons. The sample consisted of PBMCs or T cells enriched from blood (not recorded which). This TCR derives from a man between 18 and 35 years old who had recovered from COVID-19. The rearrangement uses TRBV7-2 and TRBJ1-4; unclear D gene. DNA of the CDR3: TGTGCCAGCAGCTTAGCGGCAGAAAAACTGTTTTTT. Translation gives CASSLAAEKLFF.